This TCR beta chain was observed in a study of CD8 T cell repertoires and HIV-1 epitope variants. The method was immunoSEQ multiplex PCR; TCRdb's version includes in-frame clones alone and lacks a portion of them. The sample has about 3,700 clones, 60% to 75% seen once; the top ten hold around 40%. The CDR3 totals 14 residues. Germline CDR1 is ENHRY and CDR2 is SYGVKD. V lost 4 bases and J lost 2, with 12 bases in between. Notes on this clone: Its antigen is not known.

This clonotype originated in a male donor with HIV. The chain is built from TRBV10-3 and TRBJ2-7, with D tentatively TRBD2 (5 bases). Sequenced sample: cultured CD8+ T cells derived from PBMCs. The CDR3 here is CAISGVGNTYEQYF. In nucleotides, the CDR3 is TGTGCCATCAGTGGGGTCGGGAATACCTACGAGCAGTACTTC.